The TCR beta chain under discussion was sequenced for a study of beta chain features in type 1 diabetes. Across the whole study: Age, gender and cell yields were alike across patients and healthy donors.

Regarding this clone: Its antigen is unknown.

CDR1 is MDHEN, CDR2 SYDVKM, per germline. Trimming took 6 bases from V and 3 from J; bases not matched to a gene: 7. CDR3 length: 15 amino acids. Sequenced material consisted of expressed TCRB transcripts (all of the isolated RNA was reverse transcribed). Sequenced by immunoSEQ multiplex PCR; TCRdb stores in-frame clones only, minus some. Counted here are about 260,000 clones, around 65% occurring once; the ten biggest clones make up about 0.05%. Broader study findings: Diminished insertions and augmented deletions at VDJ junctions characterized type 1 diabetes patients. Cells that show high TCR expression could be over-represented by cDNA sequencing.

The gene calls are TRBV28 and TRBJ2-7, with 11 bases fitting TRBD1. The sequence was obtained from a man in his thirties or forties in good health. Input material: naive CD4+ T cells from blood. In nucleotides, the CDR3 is TGTGCCAGCAGGGAACCGGGACAGGGGGGCTACGAGCAGTACTTC. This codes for CASREPGQGGYEQYF.